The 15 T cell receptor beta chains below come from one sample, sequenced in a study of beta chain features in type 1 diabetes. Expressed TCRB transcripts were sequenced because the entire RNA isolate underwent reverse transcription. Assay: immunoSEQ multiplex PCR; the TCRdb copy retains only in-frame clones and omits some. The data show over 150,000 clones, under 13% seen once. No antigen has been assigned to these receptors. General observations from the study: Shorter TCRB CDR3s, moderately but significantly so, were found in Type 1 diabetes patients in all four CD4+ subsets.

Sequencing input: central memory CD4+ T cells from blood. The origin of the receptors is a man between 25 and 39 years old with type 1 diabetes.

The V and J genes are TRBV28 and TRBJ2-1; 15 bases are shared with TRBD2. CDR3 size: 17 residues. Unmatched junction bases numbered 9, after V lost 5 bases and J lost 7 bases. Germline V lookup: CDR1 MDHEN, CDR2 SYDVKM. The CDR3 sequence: CASSPMLGTSGRNEQFF. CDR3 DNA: TGTGCCAGCAGTCCGATGCTTGGGACTAGCGGGAGGAATGAGCAGTTCTTC.

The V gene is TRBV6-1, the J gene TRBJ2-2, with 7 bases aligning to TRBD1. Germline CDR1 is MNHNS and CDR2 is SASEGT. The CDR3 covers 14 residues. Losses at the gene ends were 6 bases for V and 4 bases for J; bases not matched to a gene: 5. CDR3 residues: CASSRDSLTGELFF. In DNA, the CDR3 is TGTGCCAGCAGCAGGGACAGCCTCACCGGGGAGCTGTTTTTT.

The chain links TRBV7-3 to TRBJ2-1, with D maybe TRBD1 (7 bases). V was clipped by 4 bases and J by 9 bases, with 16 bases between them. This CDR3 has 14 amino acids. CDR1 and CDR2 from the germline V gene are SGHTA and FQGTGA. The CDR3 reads CASSWTGVGGEQFF. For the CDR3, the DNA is TGTGCCAGCAGCTGGACAGGTGTCGGGGGTGAGCAGTTCTTC.

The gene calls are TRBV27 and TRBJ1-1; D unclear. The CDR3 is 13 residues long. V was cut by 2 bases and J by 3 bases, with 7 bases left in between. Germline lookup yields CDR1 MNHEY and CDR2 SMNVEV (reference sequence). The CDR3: CASSLNGDTEAFF. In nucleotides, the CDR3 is TGTGCCAGCAGTTTAAACGGTGACACTGAAGCTTTCTTT.

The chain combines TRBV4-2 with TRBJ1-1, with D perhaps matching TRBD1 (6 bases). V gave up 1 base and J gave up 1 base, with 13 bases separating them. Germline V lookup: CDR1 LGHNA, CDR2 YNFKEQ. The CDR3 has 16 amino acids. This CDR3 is CASSQGVGQSNTEAFF. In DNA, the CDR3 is TGTGCCAGCAGCCAAGGAGTCGGACAGTCGAACACTGAAGCTTTCTTT.

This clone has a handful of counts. The CDR3 sequence: CASSTGLAGTYSTDTQYF. CDR3 in DNA: TGTGCCAGCAGCACCGGACTAGCGGGGACTTATAGCACAGATACGCAGTATTTT. V usage is TRBV7-9 and J usage is TRBJ2-3; 12 bases align to TRBD2. Germline CDR1 reads SEHNR; CDR2 reads FQNEAQ (reference sequence). The CDR3 runs 18 residues. J lost 0 bases, V lost 5 bases, and 9 bases had no gene match.

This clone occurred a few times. As DNA, the CDR3 is TGTGCCATCAGTGGGGAGTACCAAGAGACCCAGTACTTC. This translates into CAISGEYQETQYF. The chain joins TRBV10-3 to TRBJ2-5, with a tentative D call TRBD2 (5 bases). Trimming stripped 4 bases from V and 0 bases from J, with 6 bases between. Germline V lookup: CDR1 ENHRY, CDR2 SYGVKD. The CDR3 length is 13 residues.

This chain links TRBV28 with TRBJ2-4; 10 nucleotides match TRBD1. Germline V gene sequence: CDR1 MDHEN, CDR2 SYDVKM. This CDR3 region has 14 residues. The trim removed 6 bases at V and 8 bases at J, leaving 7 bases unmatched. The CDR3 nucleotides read TGTGCCAGCAGCGCCGACAGGGGGCTAGACATTCAGTACTTC. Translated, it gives CASSADRGLDIQYF.

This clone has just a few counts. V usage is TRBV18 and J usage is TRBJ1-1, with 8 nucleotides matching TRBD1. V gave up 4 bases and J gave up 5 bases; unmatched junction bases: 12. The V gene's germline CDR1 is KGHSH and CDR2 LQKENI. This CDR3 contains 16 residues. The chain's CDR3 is CASSHGQGGVPTEAFF. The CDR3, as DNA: TGTGCCAGCTCACATGGACAGGGAGGGGTTCCAACTGAAGCTTTCTTT.

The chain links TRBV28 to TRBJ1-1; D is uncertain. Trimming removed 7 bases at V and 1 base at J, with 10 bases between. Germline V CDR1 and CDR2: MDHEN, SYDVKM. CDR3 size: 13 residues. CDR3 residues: CASIPSENTEAFF. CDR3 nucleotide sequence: TGTGCCAGCATTCCAAGCGAGAACACTGAAGCTTTCTTT.

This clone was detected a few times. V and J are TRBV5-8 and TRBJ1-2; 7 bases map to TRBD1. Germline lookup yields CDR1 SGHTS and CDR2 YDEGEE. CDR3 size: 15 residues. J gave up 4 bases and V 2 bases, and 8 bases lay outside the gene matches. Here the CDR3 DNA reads TGTGCCAGCAGCTTATTTGTCCAGGGGGGCTATGGCTACACCTTC. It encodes CASSLFVQGGYGYTF.

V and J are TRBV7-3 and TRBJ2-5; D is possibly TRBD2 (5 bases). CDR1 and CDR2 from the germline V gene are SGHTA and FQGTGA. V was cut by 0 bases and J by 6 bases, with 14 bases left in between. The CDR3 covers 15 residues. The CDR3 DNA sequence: TGTGCCAGCAGCTTAACTTTTCAGGACTTTAAGACCCAGTACTTC. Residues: CASSLTFQDFKTQYF.

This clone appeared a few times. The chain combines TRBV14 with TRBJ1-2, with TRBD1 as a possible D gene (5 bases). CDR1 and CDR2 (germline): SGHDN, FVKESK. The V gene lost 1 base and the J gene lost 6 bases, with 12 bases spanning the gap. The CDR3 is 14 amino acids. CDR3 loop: CASSQVTGGDGYTF. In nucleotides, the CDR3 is TGTGCCAGCAGCCAAGTCACGGGGGGGGATGGCTACACCTTC.

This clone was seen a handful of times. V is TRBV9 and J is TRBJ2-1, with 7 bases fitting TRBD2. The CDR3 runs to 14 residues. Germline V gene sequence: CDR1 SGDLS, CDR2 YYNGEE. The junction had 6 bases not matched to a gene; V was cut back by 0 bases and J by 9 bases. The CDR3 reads CASSVAGGLGEQFF. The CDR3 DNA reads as TGTGCCAGCAGCGTAGCGGGAGGCCTGGGTGAGCAGTTCTTC.

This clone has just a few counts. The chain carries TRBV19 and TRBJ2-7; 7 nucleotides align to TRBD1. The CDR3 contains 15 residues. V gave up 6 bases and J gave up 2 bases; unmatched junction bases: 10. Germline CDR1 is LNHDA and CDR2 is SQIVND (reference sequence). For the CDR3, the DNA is TGTGCCAGTAGCCTTCGACAGGGTACCGCCTACGAGCAGTACTTC. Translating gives CASSLRQGTAYEQYF.